Given below is one T cell receptor (beta chain) in context. The identical CDR3 is also encoded by other nucleotide sequences in the sample. This record belongs to a study of beta chain features in type 1 diabetes. Reverse transcription of all isolated RNA meant that expressed TCRB transcripts were sequenced. The protocol was immunoSEQ multiplex PCR, while the TCRdb copy is restricted to in-frame clones and leaves out a portion. The sample has over 700,000 clones, about 17% seen once; the top ten hold roughly 0.025%. This CDR3 comprises 15 residues. Per germline, CDR1 SGHAT and CDR2 FQNNGV. V shed 9 bases and J shed 3 bases, with 21 bases lying between them.

Sequencing used naive CD4+ T cells from blood. The genes are TRBV11-2 and TRBJ2-7; TRBD2 might be the D (5 bases). The TCR originated in a woman aged 18-29 years in good health. The CDR3 region has the DNA TGTGCCAGTAGCGACGCGGGCGGGCTTATCTACGAGCAGTACTTC. Its translation: CASSDAGGLIYEQYF.